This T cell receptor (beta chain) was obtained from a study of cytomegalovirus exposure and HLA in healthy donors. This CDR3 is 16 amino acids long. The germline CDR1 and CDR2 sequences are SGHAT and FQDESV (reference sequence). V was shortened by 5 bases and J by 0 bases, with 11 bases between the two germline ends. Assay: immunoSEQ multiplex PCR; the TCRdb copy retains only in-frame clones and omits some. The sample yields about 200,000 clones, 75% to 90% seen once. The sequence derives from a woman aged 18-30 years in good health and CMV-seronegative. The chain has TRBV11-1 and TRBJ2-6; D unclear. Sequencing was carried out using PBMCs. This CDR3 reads CASSKTRSSGANVLTF. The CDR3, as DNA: TGTGCCAGCAGCAAAACGAGGAGCTCTGGGGCCAACGTCCTGACTTTC.